The rows below give T cell receptor beta chains drawn from one sample of a study of blood T cell repertoires in COVID-19. Clones were read by immunoSEQ multiplex PCR, and TCRdb kept only the in-frame ones, dropping some. The sample shows about 87,000 clones, roughly 82% of them seen only once. The sequenced material came from peripheral blood. These receptors were collected from a human donor in a cohort sampled during active COVID-19. CDR3s include the opening cysteine and the closing phenylalanine or tryptophan. A D gene is named only where the DNA matches it firmly. Some rows mark clone size as missing; the rest say once, few, many or name a class of expanded clone.

v_gene: TRBV7-9; abundance: .; j_gene: TRBJ2-1; d_gene: .; CDR3nt: TGTGCCAGCAGCTTACATGGGGCGGGGACCAATGAGCAGTTCTTC; CDR3aa: CASSLHGAGTNEQFF
v_gene: TRBV27; abundance: .; j_gene: TRBJ2-5; d_gene: .; CDR3nt: TGTGCCAGCAGTAGCTGGAGTTCCCAGTCCCAAGAGACCCAGTACTTC; CDR3aa: CASSSWSSQSQETQYF
v_gene: TRBV2; abundance: .; j_gene: TRBJ1-2; d_gene: .; CDR3nt: TGTGCCAGCAGTGAGTATGGCCGGAGTGGCTACACCTTC; CDR3aa: CASSEYGRSGYTF
v_gene: TRBV28; abundance: once; j_gene: TRBJ2-3; d_gene: TRBD2; CDR3nt: TGTGCCAGCAGCGAAGCGGGCCTAGCGGGGGACCCACAACATACGCAGTATTTT; CDR3aa: CASSEAGLAGDPQHTQYF
v_gene: TRBV6-2/TRBV6-3; abundance: .; j_gene: TRBJ2-1; d_gene: .; CDR3nt: TGTGCCAGCAGTTATATGGGCGGGACTTTCGGCTCCTACAATGAGCAGTTCTTC; CDR3aa: CASSYMGGTFGSYNEQFF
v_gene: TRBV7-2; abundance: .; j_gene: TRBJ1-6; d_gene: .; CDR3nt: TGTGCCAGCAGCTTAGTTTACGGGGGTGGGTCACCCCTCCACTTT; CDR3aa: CASSLVYGGGSPLHF
v_gene: TRBV19; abundance: .; j_gene: TRBJ2-3; d_gene: .; CDR3nt: TGTGCCAGTAGTATTCTCGGGAAACCAGATACGCAGTATTTT; CDR3aa: CASSILGKPDTQYF
v_gene: TRBV7-9; abundance: .; j_gene: TRBJ1-2; d_gene: TRBD1; CDR3nt: TGTGCCAGCAGCCCTGGACAGGGGAACTATGGCTACACCTTC; CDR3aa: CASSPGQGNYGYTF
v_gene: TRBV27; abundance: .; j_gene: TRBJ2-3; d_gene: .; CDR3nt: TGTGCCAGCAGTTTTTGGGGCACCGGCACAGATACGCAGTATTTT; CDR3aa: CASSFWGTGTDTQYF
v_gene: TRBV27; abundance: .; j_gene: TRBJ1-2; d_gene: .; CDR3nt: TGTGCCAGCAGTTGGGGCGCAGATTATGGCTACACCTTC; CDR3aa: CASSWGADYGYTF
v_gene: TRBV5-1; abundance: .; j_gene: TRBJ1-2; d_gene: .; CDR3nt: TGCGCCAGCACCGACCCCAGGAGGCTCCATGGCTACACCTTC; CDR3aa: CASTDPRRLHGYTF
v_gene: TRBV5-8; abundance: .; j_gene: TRBJ2-3; d_gene: .; CDR3nt: TGTGCCAGCAGCTCAGACAATTCCGGAGATACGCAGTATTTT; CDR3aa: CASSSDNSGDTQYF
v_gene: TRBV18; abundance: .; j_gene: TRBJ1-1; d_gene: .; CDR3nt: TGTGCCAGCTCACCATCGGCGGGACGCACTGAAGCTTTCTTT; CDR3aa: CASSPSAGRTEAFF
v_gene: TRBV28; abundance: .; j_gene: TRBJ1-2; d_gene: .; CDR3nt: TGTGCCAGCAGTCGGGGAAACTATGGCTACACCTTC; CDR3aa: CASSRGNYGYTF
v_gene: TRBV7-7; abundance: .; j_gene: TRBJ2-2; d_gene: .; CDR3nt: TGTGCCAGCAGGCTAGGATACACCGGGGAGCTGTTTTTT; CDR3aa: CASRLGYTGELFF
v_gene: TRBV19; abundance: .; j_gene: TRBJ2-3; d_gene: TRBD2; CDR3nt: TGTGCCAGTAGTCTGCGGGGGGTTGGCGATACGCAGTATTTT; CDR3aa: CASSLRGVGDTQYF
v_gene: TRBV24-1; abundance: .; j_gene: TRBJ1-2; d_gene: .; CDR3nt: TGTGCCACCAGTGACTCGTATGGCTACACCTTC; CDR3aa: CATSDSYGYTF
v_gene: TRBV7-8; abundance: .; j_gene: TRBJ2-5; d_gene: .; CDR3nt: TGTGCCAGCAGCTTTCAAGAGGCGAGACAAGAGACCCAGTACTTC; CDR3aa: CASSFQEARQETQYF